Below, one TCR beta chain is given with its context. The sample belongs to a study of blood T cell repertoires in COVID-19. Study-wide context: Specimens from acute and convalescent COVID-19 originated in the United States, Italy and Spain. T cells, B-cell-depleted T cells, or PBMCs supplied cDNA or gDNA.

There are 15 residues in the CDR3. Germline-derived CDR1 and CDR2 are SGDLS and YYNGEE. After removal of 0 bases from V and 7 bases from J, the junction contained 5 bases not matched to a gene. In the authors' methods: It was from reference gene primer amplification that nucleated cell counts were estimated. The table came from immunoSEQ multiplex PCR; TCRdb's copy has only in-frame clones and leaves some out. V, J and clone size are those of that table, while D and trimming were read from the DNA. The table includes about 97,000 clones, around 87% detected once. The source of this sequence is a human donor in a cohort sampled during active COVID-19. The V and J genes are TRBV9 and TRBJ2-1, with 9 nucleotides matching TRBD2. The sequenced sample consisted of peripheral blood. The chain's CDR3 is CASSVDPSGRNEQFF. DNA for the CDR3: TGTGCCAGCAGCGTAGACCCCAGCGGGAGGAATGAGCAGTTCTTC. Full variable domain (remainder filled in from reference TRBV9 and TRBJ2-1): DSGVTQTPKHLITATGQRVTLRCSPRSGDLSVYWYQQSLDQGLQFLIQYYNGEERAKGNILERFSAQQFPDLHSELNLSSLELGDSALYFCASSVDPSGRNEQFFGPGTRLTVL.